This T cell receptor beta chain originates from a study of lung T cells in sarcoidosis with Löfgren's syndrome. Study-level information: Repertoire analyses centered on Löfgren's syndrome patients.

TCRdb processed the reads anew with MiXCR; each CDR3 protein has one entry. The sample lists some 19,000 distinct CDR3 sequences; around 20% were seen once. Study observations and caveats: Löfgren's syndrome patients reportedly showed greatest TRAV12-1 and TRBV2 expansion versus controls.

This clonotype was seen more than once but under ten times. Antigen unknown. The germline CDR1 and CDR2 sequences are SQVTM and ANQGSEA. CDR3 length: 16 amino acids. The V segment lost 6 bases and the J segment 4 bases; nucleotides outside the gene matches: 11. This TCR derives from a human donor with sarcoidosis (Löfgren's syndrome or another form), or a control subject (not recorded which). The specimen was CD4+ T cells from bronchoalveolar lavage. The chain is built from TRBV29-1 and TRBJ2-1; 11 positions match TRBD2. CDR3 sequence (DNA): TGCAGCGTCGCCAGGCTTAGGACTAGCGGGTACAATGAGCAGTTCTTC. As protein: CSVARLRTSGYNEQFF.